These 4 T cell receptor beta chains were sequenced from one sample in a study of CD8 T cells in ankylosing spondylitis. TCRdb redid the calling of the 5' RACE reads with MiXCR, one entry per CDR3 protein. The data show fewer than 250,000 distinct CDR3 sequences, 8% to 11% seen once. The sample consisted of blood, either unsorted or a sorted T cell fraction (not recorded which). These receptor sequences come from a male donor with ankylosing spondylitis or in good health (not recorded which).

This clonotype was seen repeatedly, ten times or more. Since the CDR3 does not end with the conserved phenylalanine or tryptophan, this likely comes from a read error. Because the CDR3's place on the DNA is in doubt, the DNA is left out and the CDR3 is given as listed by TCRdb. The CDR3 loop is CASTDKRD. The chain combines TRBV5-1 with TRBJ2-7; no DNA check was done on the table's D call, TRBD2. CDR1 is SGHRS, CDR2 YFSETQ, per germline. The CDR3 length is 8 residues, termini included.

This clonotype was recorded many times. The V call is TRBV4-1, the J call TRBJ2-1, with D unresolved. The CDR3 runs to 12 residues. V gave up 1 base and J gave up 5 bases, with 3 bases separating them. Germline loops: CDR1 MGHRA, CDR2 YSYEKL. The CDR3: CASSQGDNEQFF. The CDR3 coding sequence is TGCGCCAGCAGCCAAGGAGACAATGAGCAGTTCTTC.

The table lists this clonotype with many counts. The CDR3, as DNA: TGTGCCAGCACCCCTTCCTTACAGGCTACCTATGGCTACACCTTC. Translating gives CASTPSLQATYGYTF. V usage is TRBV7-2 and J usage is TRBJ1-2, with TRBD1 as a possible D gene (5 bases). The CDR3 loop spans 15 amino acids. Germline CDR1 is SGHTA and CDR2 is FQGNSA. V shed 7 bases and J shed 4 bases, with 19 bases lying between them.

V gene TRBV12-3 or TRBV12-4 combines with J gene TRBJ1-1; D is ambiguous. The V and J ends lost 0 bases and 3 bases respectively, with 11 bases between them. The CDR3 contains 15 residues. The DNA for the CDR3 is TGTGCCAGCAGTTTAGCAGTAGGGTCCCACACTGAAGCTTTCTTT. Translated: CASSLAVGSHTEAFF.